Listed below are T cell receptor beta chains from one sample, sequenced in a study of blood T cell repertoires in COVID-19. TCRdb's table, derived via immunoSEQ multiplex PCR, lists solely in-frame clones and lacks some. The sample holds about 25,000 clones; around 90% are singletons and the top ten take approximately 27%. The sequenced sample was peripheral blood. The receptors stem from a man between 65 and 85 years old with COVID-19, enrolled during active disease. Each CDR3 is given with its conserved first and last residue. Fields, in order: CDR3 protein, CDR3 DNA, D gene, clone size, V gene, J gene. The D gene is left open where the match is weak. Clone size appears in some rows only: once, few, many, or a class for an expanded clone.

CASSPNRGQAEAFF	TGTGCCAGCAGTCCCAACAGAGGGCAGGCTGAAGCTTTCTTT	.	.	TRBV6-5	TRBJ1-1
CASSPSTGKETQYF	TGTGCCAGCTCACCTTCGACAGGGAAGGAGACCCAGTACTTC	TRBD1	.	TRBV18	TRBJ2-5
CASSLMWGDTEAFF	TGTGCCAGCAGTTTAATGTGGGGGGACACTGAAGCTTTCTTT	.	.	TRBV27	TRBJ1-1
CASSLARDNQPQHF	TGTGCCAGCAGCTTAGCCAGGGACAATCAGCCCCAGCATTTT	.	.	TRBV7-2	TRBJ1-5
CASSYRDRHGYTF	TGTGCCAGCAGCTACCGGGACAGGCATGGCTACACCTTC	TRBD1	.	TRBV5-6	TRBJ1-2
CASSIRDTFNQPQHF	TGTGCCAGTAGTATCCGGGACACCTTCAATCAGCCCCAGCATTTT	.	.	TRBV19	TRBJ1-5
CASSPRGLMNTEAFF	TGTGCCAGCTCACCACGGGGCCTCATGAACACTGAAGCTTTCTTT	.	.	TRBV18	TRBJ1-1
CASSPFSTGTSRNNEQFF	TGTGCCAGCAGCCCCTTTTCCACCGGGACTAGCAGAAACAATGAGCAGTTCTTC	TRBD2	.	TRBV3-1/TRBV3-2	TRBJ2-1
CATSPGRYTDTQYF	TGTGCCACCAGCCCCGGGAGGTACACAGATACGCAGTATTTT	TRBD2	.	TRBV24-1	TRBJ2-3
CAISPRTGEFEQFF	TGTGCCATCAGTCCCCGGACAGGAGAGTTTGAGCAGTTCTTC	TRBD1	.	TRBV10-3	TRBJ2-1
CALNGRGRVYEQYF	TGCGCCCTAAACGGCAGGGGAAGGGTATACGAGCAGTACTTC	.	.	TRBV5-1	TRBJ2-7
CASSISGQLPSGNTIYF	TGTGCCAGTAGTATATCAGGACAATTGCCCTCTGGAAACACCATATATTTT	.	.	TRBV19	TRBJ1-3
CAISGQSNTEAFF	TGTGCCATCAGTGGACAATCTAACACTGAAGCTTTCTTT	.	.	TRBV10-3	TRBJ1-1
CASSLTTGSLYYEQYF	TGTGCCAGCAGTTTAACCACAGGGTCTCTTTACTACGAGCAGTACTTC	.	.	TRBV27	TRBJ2-7
CSVEDPGAYEQYF	TGCAGCGTTGAAGACCCCGGGGCCTACGAGCAGTACTTC	.	once	TRBV29-1	TRBJ2-7
CASSISRDRGNTIYF	TGTGCCAGTAGTATATCGCGCGACAGGGGAAACACCATATATTTT	.	.	TRBV19	TRBJ1-3
CASSQPPRGDFNSPLHF	TGTGCCAGCAGCCAGCCCCCTCGGGGTGATTTTAATTCACCCCTCCACTTT	.	few	TRBV4-2	TRBJ1-6
CASSPQDSNQPQHF	TGTGCCAGCAGTCCTCAGGATAGCAATCAGCCCCAGCATTTT	.	.	TRBV27	TRBJ1-5
CASSPGRGLRNEKLFF	TGCGCCAGCAGCCCCGGGAGGGGATTAAGGAATGAAAAACTGTTTTTT	.	.	TRBV5-1	TRBJ1-4
CASSADSAGELFF	TGTGCCAGCTCAGCCGACAGTGCCGGGGAGCTGTTTTTT	.	.	TRBV18	TRBJ2-2
CASSPLHQDIINYGYTF	TGTGCCAGCTCACCACTTCACCAGGACATAATAAACTATGGCTACACCTTC	.	.	TRBV18	TRBJ1-2
CASSYSRRRHQETQYF	TGTGCCAGCAGTTACTCTAGAAGGCGGCATCAGGAGACCCAGTACTTC	.	.	TRBV6-5	TRBJ2-5
CASSEDPTGGGRAPNEQFF	TGTGCCAGCAGTGAAGATCCCACTGGGGGCGGGAGGGCCCCGAATGAGCAGTTCTTC	TRBD2	.	TRBV2	TRBJ2-1
CASRNRGDNSPLHF	TGTGCCAGTAGAAACAGGGGCGATAATTCACCCCTCCACTTT	TRBD1	.	TRBV19	TRBJ1-6
CASSLGPGGRDTQYF	TGTGCCAGCTCGCTCGGACCGGGGGGGCGAGATACGCAGTATTTT	TRBD2	.	TRBV18	TRBJ2-3
CASSPKQGALGEKLFF	TGTGCCAGCAGCCCGAAACAGGGGGCCTTGGGTGAAAAACTGTTTTTT	TRBD1	.	TRBV5-5	TRBJ1-4
CARSLSRLAGGPIGELFF	TGTGCCCGCAGCCTCTCCAGACTCGCGGGGGGGCCGATCGGGGAGCTGTTTTTT	TRBD2	.	TRBV3-1/TRBV3-2	TRBJ2-2
CASSQDPAGRGYEQYF	TGCGCCAGCAGCCAAGATCCGGCGGGCCGGGGGTACGAGCAGTACTTC	.	.	TRBV4-1	TRBJ2-7
CASSRLAGGTDTQYF	TGTGCCAGCAGTCGACTAGCGGGTGGCACAGATACGCAGTATTTT	TRBD2	.	TRBV6-5	TRBJ2-3
CASSSGRTSGSQETQYF	TGTGCCAGCAGCTCGGGAAGGACTAGCGGGAGCCAAGAGACCCAGTACTTC	TRBD2	.	TRBV7-9	TRBJ2-5
CASSLQRTSGIRETQYF	TGTGCCAGCAGCTTACAGCGGACTAGCGGGATCCGTGAGACCCAGTACTTC	TRBD2	few	TRBV7-2	TRBJ2-5
CASSEEFGTGGPLTEAFF	TGTGCCAGCAGTGAAGAATTTGGGACAGGGGGGCCACTGACTGAAGCTTTCTTT	TRBD1	.	TRBV6-1	TRBJ1-1
CAASGTSGDEQYF	TGTGCCGCCTCCGGGACTAGCGGCGACGAGCAGTACTTC	TRBD2	few	TRBV19	TRBJ2-7
CASSTDRNNQPQHF	TGTGCCAGTAGCACCGACAGAAACAATCAGCCCCAGCATTTT	.	.	TRBV19	TRBJ1-5
CASNRGGLSYNEQFF	TGCGCCAGCAACCGGGGGGGCCTTTCCTACAATGAGCAGTTCTTC	TRBD2	.	TRBV5-1	TRBJ2-1